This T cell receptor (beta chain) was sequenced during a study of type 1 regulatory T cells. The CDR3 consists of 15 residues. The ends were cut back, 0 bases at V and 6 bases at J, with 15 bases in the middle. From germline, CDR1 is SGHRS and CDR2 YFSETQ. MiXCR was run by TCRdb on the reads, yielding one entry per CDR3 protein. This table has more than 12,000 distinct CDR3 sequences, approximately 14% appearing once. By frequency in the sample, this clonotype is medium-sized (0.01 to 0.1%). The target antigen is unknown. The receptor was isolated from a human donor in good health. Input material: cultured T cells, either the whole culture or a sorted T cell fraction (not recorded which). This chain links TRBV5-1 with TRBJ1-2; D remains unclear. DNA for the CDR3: TGCGCCAGCAGCTTGGAATGGGGTCTGAAGGATGGCTACACCTTC. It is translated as CASSLEWGLKDGYTF.